This section outlines one TCR beta chain sequence together with its context. What it recognizes is unknown. At one of its ends the junction is not consistent with the germline gene, which may arise from a read error. TCR beta cDNA came from around 500 ng total RNA, primed with a constant-region primer. Modified slightly, ARM-PCR produced TCR beta libraries over three nested multiplex PCR rounds. Investigators reported that the first two PCR rounds, at 10 to 11 cycles each, used TRBV1-TRBV30 forward primers with a C-beta reverse primer. TCRdb recomputed calls from the multiplex PCR reads with MiXCR, one row per CDR3 protein. Altogether 95,000 to 150,000 distinct CDR3 sequences are present, less than 75% being singletons, with the ten largest covering over 6.5%. The record originates from a study of tumor-infiltrating lymphocytes in primary liver carcinoma. Co-extraction of both nucleic acids (RNA and DNA) used roughly 18-32 mg of unsorted bulk tissue.

The germline CDR1 and CDR2 sequences are MNHNY and SVGAGI (reference sequence). This CDR3 has 14 residues. General study points: Tumor tissue displayed a significantly greater top-250-clone fraction than blood (p = 0.039).

What was sequenced was tumor-adjacent normal liver tissue. The V call is TRBV6-6, the J call TRBJ2-7; D may be TRBD2 (6 bases). The TCR originated in a woman aged 55-69 years with primary liver carcinoma and hepatitis B virus infection. The CDR3 nucleotides read TGTGCCAGCACCAACAGAGCGGGCATGGGCGAGCAGTACTTT. Translation gives CASTNRAGMGEQYF.